These T cell receptor beta chains were read from a single sample in a study of cytomegalovirus exposure and HLA in healthy donors. Data came from immunoSEQ multiplex PCR; TCRdb stores just in-frame clones and leaves some out. Of under 250,000 clones listed, about 86% are singletons. Sequencing input: PBMCs. Every receptor here comes from a man aged 18 to 35 in good health and CMV-seronegative. CDR3s include the opening cysteine and the closing phenylalanine or tryptophan. Fields, in order: J gene, D gene, CDR3 length, clone size, V gene, CDR3 DNA, CDR3 protein. D genes are given only for firm matches. A clone size is listed for some rows: how often the clone was seen (once, few, many), or a class if it is expanded.

TRBJ1-1 TRBD1 16 once TRBV7-2 TGTGCCAGCAGCTACACAGGGGGCGCCGGAAACACTGAAGCTTTCTTT CASSYTGGAGNTEAFF
TRBJ1-1 . 16 . TRBV5-6 TGTGCCAGCAGCTTGGTCTTGCGTGTTCGGAACACTGAAGCTTTCTTT CASSLVLRVRNTEAFF
TRBJ1-4 . 12 once TRBV30 TGTGCCTGGAGCAGGGGAAATGAAAAACTGTTTTTT CAWSRGNEKLFF
TRBJ1-2 . 13 . TRBV28 TGTGCCAGCAGTTTGGGGGGGGCGTATGACTACACCTTC CASSLGGAYDYTF
TRBJ2-7 . 12 . TRBV5-6 TGTGCCAGCAGCTTGTACAGCTACGAGCAGTACTTC CASSLYSYEQYF
TRBJ1-2 . 15 once TRBV28 TGTGCCAGCAGCCCCCCCGACAGGCCCATTAATGGCTACACCTTC CASSPPDRPINGYTF
TRBJ1-4 TRBD1 12 . TRBV10-3 TGTGCCACGGGACAGCTGAATGAAAAACTGTTTTTT CATGQLNEKLFF
TRBJ1-2 TRBD1 15 . TRBV2 TGTGCCAGCAGTAGTCCGGGACAGCCTCTGGGAGGCTACACCTTC CASSSPGQPLGGYTF
TRBJ1-4 TRBD1 16 . TRBV19 TGTGCCAGTAGTATACTTCAGGGACAGGGTAATGAAAAACTGTTTTTT CASSILQGQGNEKLFF
TRBJ1-1 TRBD1 15 . TRBV5-6 TGTGCCAGCATCCCCGGCGGGACAGCGAACACTGAAGCTTTCTTT CASIPGGTANTEAFF
TRBJ2-1 . 15 . TRBV7-2 TGTGCCAGCAGCTTAGGTGCGGGACGGGGCAATGAGCAGTTCTTC CASSLGAGRGNEQFF
TRBJ1-3 . 18 once TRBV5-1 TGCGCCAGCAGCTTGGCAACCGGCCGAGAATCGGGAGGAAACACCATATATTTT CASSLATGRESGGNTIYF
TRBJ1-2 . 15 . TRBV15 TGTGCCACCAGCAGAGGATCGGGTTTTATGCATGGCTACACCTTC CATSRGSGFMHGYTF
TRBJ2-7 . 14 once TRBV5-1 TGCGCCAGCAGTTTTACAGGGAGCTCCTACGAGCAGTACTTC CASSFTGSSYEQYF
TRBJ1-1 . 12 . TRBV7-8 TGTGCCAGCAGCACGACAGACACTGAAGCTTTCTTT CASSTTDTEAFF
TRBJ2-2 TRBD1 16 . TRBV19 TGTGCCAGTAGTACCCCGGGACAGGGGCTGGCCGGGGAGCTGTTTTTT CASSTPGQGLAGELFF
TRBJ1-2 . 12 . TRBV7-9 TGTGCCAGCAGCTTAGGGGAGGGCGGCTACACCTTC CASSLGEGGYTF
TRBJ2-2 TRBD1 16 . TRBV18 TGTGCCAGCTCACCCACAGACAGGGCGAACACCGGGGAGCTGTTTTTT CASSPTDRANTGELFF
TRBJ1-2 . 13 few TRBV14 TGTGCCAGCAGCCAATATCCGGGATCTGGCTACACCTTC CASSQYPGSGYTF
TRBJ1-6 TRBD1 15 . TRBV5-6 TGTGCCAGCAGCGCCGACAGGGGGTTAAATTCACCCCTCCACTTT CASSADRGLNSPLHF
TRBJ2-3 TRBD2 14 once TRBV7-9 TGTGCCAGTAAACGCGGGGGATCCACAGATACGCAGTATTTT CASKRGGSTDTQYF
TRBJ2-1 TRBD2 15 . TRBV25-1 TGTGCCAGCAGTGCTTCTAGCGGGGTCCAAAATGAGCAGTTCTTC CASSASSGVQNEQFF
TRBJ2-1 TRBD2 13 once TRBV11-2 TGTGCCAGCAGCTTCACGGGAGGCAATGAGCAGTTCTTC CASSFTGGNEQFF
TRBJ2-5 . 15 . TRBV5-1 TGCGCCAGCAGCAACCTTGCTGGAGGTTATGAGACCCAGTACTTC CASSNLAGGYETQYF
TRBJ1-2 . 14 . TRBV27 TGTGCCAGCAGTTGGAAGGGGCCCCTCTATGGCTACACCTTC CASSWKGPLYGYTF
TRBJ2-7 . 11 once TRBV19 TGTGCCAGTACCTCTAACTACGAGCAGTACTTC CASTSNYEQYF
TRBJ2-7 TRBD1 12 few TRBV27 TGTGCCGGTAACAACCGGGACAGCGAGCAGTACTTC CAGNNRDSEQYF
TRBJ2-7 . 12 once TRBV29-1 TGCAGCGTTGCGGCGGGTTCCTACGAGCAGTACTTC CSVAAGSYEQYF
TRBJ1-4 . 13 . TRBV4-3 TGCGCCAGCAGCCAAGCGGAGAGTGAAAAACTGTTTTTT CASSQAESEKLFF
TRBJ2-5 TRBD1 15 . TRBV28 TGTGCCAGCAGTTTTTGGGACAGGGGGCGAGAGACCCAGTACTTC CASSFWDRGRETQYF
TRBJ1-6 . 14 few TRBV18 TGTGCCAGCTTGACAGCTCCTAATAATTCACCCCTCCACTTT CASLTAPNNSPLHF
TRBJ1-1 . 13 . TRBV19 TGTGCCAGTAGTATTCAGGATCGGCCTGAAGCTTTCTTT CASSIQDRPEAFF
TRBJ2-1 . 14 . TRBV5-1 TGCGCCAGCAGCTTGGTTACAGGGCAGGATGAGCAGTTCTTC CASSLVTGQDEQFF
TRBJ2-5 . 14 . TRBV5-1 TGCGCCAGCACCAGGTCACAGGTTCAAGAGACCCAGTACTTC CASTRSQVQETQYF
TRBJ1-2 . 14 . TRBV4-3 TGCGCCAGCAGCCAAGGCATATCGGGCTATGGCTACACCTTC CASSQGISGYGYTF
TRBJ2-7 . 12 . TRBV28 TGTGCCAGCAGTATTGTCCTCTACGAGCAGTACTTC CASSIVLYEQYF
TRBJ1-2 . 13 . TRBV28 TGTGCCAGCAGACCACAGGATAGATATGGCTACACCTTC CASRPQDRYGYTF
TRBJ2-5 . 16 . TRBV4-1 TGCGCCAGCAGCCAAAGGCGCGGGACAGAGGGAGAGACCCAGTACTTC CASSQRRGTEGETQYF
TRBJ2-3 TRBD2 16 . TRBV9 TGTGCCAGCAGCGTTCCCGAGGCGGGAGTAGCAGATACGCAGTATTTT CASSVPEAGVADTQYF
TRBJ2-6 . 15 . TRBV28 TGTGCCAGCAGTCAAGTACTCTCTGGGGCCAACGTCCTGACTTTC CASSQVLSGANVLTF
TRBJ2-4 TRBD2 13 . TRBV6-6 TGTGCCAGCCTCGGGGGGGCCCAAAACATTCAGTACTTC CASLGGAQNIQYF
TRBJ2-4 TRBD2 15 . TRBV11-2 TGTGCCAGCAGCTTAGGGTCTAGTAGCGGGCGGCCCCCGTACTTC CASSLGSSSGRPPYF
TRBJ1-1 . 13 . TRBV6-6 TGTGCCAGCACCCCGGGGATGGGCACTGAAGCTTTCTTT CASTPGMGTEAFF